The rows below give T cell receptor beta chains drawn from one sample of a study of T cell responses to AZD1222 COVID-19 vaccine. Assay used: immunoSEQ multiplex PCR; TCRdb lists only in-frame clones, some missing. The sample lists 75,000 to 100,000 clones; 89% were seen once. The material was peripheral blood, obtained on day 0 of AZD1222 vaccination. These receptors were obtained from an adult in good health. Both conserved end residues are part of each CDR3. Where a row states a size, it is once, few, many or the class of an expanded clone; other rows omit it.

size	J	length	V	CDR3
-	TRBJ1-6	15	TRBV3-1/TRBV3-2	CASSQVKGSYSPLHF
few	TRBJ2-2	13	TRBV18	CASSVQGTGELFF
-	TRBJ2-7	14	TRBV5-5	CASSFGTGSYEQYF
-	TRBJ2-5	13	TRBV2	CASSSGGAETQYF
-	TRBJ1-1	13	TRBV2	CASVNYGGTEAFF
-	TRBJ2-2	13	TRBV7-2	CASSSLNTGELFF
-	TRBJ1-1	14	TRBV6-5	CASSYRGFNTEAFF
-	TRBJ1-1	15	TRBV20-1	CSASDPRRTNTEAFF
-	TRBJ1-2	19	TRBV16	CASSPLLTDRGRSNYGYTF
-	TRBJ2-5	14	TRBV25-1	CASTDGVRGETQYF
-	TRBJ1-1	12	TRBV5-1	CASSYGQREAFF
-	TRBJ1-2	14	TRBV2	CASNRDRENYGYTF
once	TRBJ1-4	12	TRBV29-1	CSGGGGNEKLFF
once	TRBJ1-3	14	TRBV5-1	CASSLQGSGNTIYF
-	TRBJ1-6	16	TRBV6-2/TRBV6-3	CASSYDRSSYNSPLHF
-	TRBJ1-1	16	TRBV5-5	CASSLGGGDFNTEAFF
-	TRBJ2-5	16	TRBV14	CASSQDWGLTQETQYF
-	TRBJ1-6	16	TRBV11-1	CASSLPPGGLQSPLHF
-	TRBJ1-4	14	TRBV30	CAWGGGPYNEKLFF
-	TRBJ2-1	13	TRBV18	CASSGTSDPEQFF
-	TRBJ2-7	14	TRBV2	CASSGDRGVAEQYF
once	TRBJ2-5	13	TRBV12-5	CASGSPAEETQYF
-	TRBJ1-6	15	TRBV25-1	CASIPGGRENSPLHF
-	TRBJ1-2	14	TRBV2	CASRVGRGSYGYTF
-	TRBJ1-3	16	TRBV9	CASSAPGRSSGNTIYF
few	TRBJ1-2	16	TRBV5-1	CASSAYPLTDHYGYTF